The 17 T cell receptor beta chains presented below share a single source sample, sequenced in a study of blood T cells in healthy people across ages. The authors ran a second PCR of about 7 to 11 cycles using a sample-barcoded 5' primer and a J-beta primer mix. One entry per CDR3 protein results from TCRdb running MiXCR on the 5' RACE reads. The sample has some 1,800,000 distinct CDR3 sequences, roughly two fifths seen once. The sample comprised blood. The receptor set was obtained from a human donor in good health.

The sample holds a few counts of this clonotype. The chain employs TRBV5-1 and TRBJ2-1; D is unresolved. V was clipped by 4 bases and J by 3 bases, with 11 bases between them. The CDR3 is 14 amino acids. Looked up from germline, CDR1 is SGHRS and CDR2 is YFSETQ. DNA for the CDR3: TGCGCCAGCAGCCCCGACGTACTCTACAATGAGCAGTTCTTC. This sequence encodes CASSPDVLYNEQFF.

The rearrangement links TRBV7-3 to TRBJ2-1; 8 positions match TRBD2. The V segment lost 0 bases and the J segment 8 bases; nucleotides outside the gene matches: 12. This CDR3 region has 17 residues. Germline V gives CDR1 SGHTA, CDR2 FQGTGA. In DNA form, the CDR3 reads TGTGCCAGCAGCTTAACGGGCCCGGGTGCGACTAGCGATGAGCAGTTCTTC. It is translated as CASSLTGPGATSDEQFF.

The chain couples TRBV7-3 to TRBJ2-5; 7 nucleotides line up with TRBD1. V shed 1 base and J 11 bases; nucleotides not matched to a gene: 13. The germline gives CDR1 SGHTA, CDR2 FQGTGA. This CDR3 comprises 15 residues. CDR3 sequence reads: CASSLSPAGGEEQYF. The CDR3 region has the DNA TGTGCCAGCAGCTTAAGTCCTGCAGGGGGTGAGGAGCAGTACTTC.

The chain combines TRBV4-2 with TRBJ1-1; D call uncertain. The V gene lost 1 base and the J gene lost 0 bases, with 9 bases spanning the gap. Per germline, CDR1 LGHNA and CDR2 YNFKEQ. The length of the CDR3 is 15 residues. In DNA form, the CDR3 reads TGTGCCAGCAGCCAAGGGCCTCGAATGAACACTGAAGCTTTCTTT. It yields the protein CASSQGPRMNTEAFF.

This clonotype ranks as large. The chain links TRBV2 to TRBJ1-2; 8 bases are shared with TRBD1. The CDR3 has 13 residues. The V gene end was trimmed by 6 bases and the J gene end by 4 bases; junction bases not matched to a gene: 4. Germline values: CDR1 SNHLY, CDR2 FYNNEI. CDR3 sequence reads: CASSVGQGYGYTF. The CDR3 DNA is TGTGCCAGCAGCGTTGGACAGGGCTATGGCTACACCTTC. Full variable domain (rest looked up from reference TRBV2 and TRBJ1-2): EPEVTQTPSHQVTQMGQEVILRCVPISNHLYFYWYRQILGQKVEFLVSFYNNEISEKSEIFDDQFSVERPDGSNFTLKIRSTKLEDSAMYFCASSVGQGYGYTFGSGTRLTVV.

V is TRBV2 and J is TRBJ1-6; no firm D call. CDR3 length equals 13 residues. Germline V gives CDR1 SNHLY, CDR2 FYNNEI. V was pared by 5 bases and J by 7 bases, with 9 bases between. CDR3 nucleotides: TGTGCCAGCAGTTGGGCAGGCAATTCACCCCTCCACTTT. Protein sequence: CASSWAGNSPLHF.

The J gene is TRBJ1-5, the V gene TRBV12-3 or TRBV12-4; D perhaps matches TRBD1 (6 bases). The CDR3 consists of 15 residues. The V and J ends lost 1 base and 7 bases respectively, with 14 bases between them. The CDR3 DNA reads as TGTGCCAGCAGTTTAGATGGGACACAAGACCAGCCCCAGCATTTT. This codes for CASSLDGTQDQPQHF.

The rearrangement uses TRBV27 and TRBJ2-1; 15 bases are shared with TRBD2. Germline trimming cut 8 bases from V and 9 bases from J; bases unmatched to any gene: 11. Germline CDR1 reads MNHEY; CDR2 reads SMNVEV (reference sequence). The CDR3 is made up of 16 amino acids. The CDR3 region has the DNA TGTGCCAGCCGCTCACGCCGGACTAGCGGGGGGGTTGAGCAGTTCTTC. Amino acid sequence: CASRSRRTSGGVEQFF.

The CDR3 nucleotides read TGTGCCACCAGTGACCCCCGCGCGGGGGGTAGGGATGAGCAGTACTTC. Protein: CATSDPRAGGRDEQYF. This sequence joins TRBV24-1 and TRBJ2-1; 8 nucleotides align to TRBD2. The J call could be wrong; TRBJ2-7 is a better fit for the DNA end. Germline V gives CDR1 KGHDR, CDR2 SFDVKD. The CDR3 has 16 amino acids.

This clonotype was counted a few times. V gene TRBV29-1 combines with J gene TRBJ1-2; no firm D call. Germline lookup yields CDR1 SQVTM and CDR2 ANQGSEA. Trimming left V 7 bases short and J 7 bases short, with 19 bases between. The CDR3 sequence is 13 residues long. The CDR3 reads CSATGESRGGYTF. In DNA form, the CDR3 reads TGCAGCGCGACCGGTGAGAGCCGAGGTGGCTACACCTTC.

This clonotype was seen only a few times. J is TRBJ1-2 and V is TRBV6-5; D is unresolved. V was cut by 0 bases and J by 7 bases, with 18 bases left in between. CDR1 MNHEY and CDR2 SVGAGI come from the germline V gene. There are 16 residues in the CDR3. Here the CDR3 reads CASSYSVPTYSGGYTF. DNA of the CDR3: TGTGCCAGCAGTTACTCGGTTCCCACGTACAGTGGTGGCTACACCTTC.

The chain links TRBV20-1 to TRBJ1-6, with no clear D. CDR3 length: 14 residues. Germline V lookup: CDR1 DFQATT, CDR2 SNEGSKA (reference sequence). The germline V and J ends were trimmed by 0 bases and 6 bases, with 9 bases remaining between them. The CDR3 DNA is TGCAGTGCTAGAGAGGCCAGCGGTAATTCACCCCTCCACTTT. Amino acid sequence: CSAREASGNSPLHF.

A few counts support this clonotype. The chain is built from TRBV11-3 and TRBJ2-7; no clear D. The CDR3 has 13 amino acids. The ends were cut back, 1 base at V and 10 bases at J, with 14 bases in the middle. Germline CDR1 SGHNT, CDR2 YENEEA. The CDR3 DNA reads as TGTGCCAGCAGCTTAGGGCGAAAAGACACCCAGTACTTC. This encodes CASSLGRKDTQYF.

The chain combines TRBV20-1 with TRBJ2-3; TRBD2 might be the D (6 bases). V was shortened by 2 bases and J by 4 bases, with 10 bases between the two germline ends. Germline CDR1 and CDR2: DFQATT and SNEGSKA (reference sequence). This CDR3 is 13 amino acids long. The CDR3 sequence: CSARRGSSDTQYF. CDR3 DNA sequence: TGCAGTGCTAGACGGGGGAGCTCAGATACGCAGTATTTT.

DNA of the CDR3: TGCAGCGTTTCAGGGAGGACTAGCAGCAATGAGCAGTTCTTC. Its protein product is CSVSGRTSSNEQFF. The chain joins TRBV29-1 to TRBJ2-1; 8 bases agree with TRBD2. V was pared by 5 bases and J by 6 bases, with 9 bases of the junction left unmatched. The V gene's germline CDR1 is SQVTM and CDR2 ANQGSEA. This CDR3 has 14 residues.

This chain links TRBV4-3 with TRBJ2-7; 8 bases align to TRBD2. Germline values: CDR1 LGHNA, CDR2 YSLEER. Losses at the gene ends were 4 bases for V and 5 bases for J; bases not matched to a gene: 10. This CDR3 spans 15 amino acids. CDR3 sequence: CASSRRTSISDEQYF. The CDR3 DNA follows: TGCGCCAGCAGCCGACGGACTAGCATCTCAGACGAGCAGTACTTC.

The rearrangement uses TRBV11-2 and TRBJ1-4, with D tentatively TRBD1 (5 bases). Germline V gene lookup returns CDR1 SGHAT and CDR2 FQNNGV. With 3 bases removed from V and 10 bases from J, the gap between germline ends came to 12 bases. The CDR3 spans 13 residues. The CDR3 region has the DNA TGTGCCAGCAGCTTTGAGGGGTTGGGAAAACTGTTTTTT. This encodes CASSFEGLGKLFF.